The clone carrying this T cell receptor beta chain was seen a few times. V was shortened by 2 bases and J by 4 bases, with 5 bases between the two germline ends. The CDR3 length is 12 residues. Germline assignment: CDR1 SNHLY and CDR2 FYNNEI. Original analysis: Amplification from reference gene primers served as the basis for estimated nucleated cell counts. Here immunoSEQ multiplex PCR was the method, and the copy in TCRdb shows in-frame clones only, minus some. V and J calls and clone size are as listed in that table; D and trimming were resolved from the DNA. Here the sample spans about 36,000 clones, around three quarters being singletons. This sample is part of a study of blood T cell repertoires in COVID-19. In the study overall: The samples span acute and convalescent COVID-19 from the United States, Italy and Spain. Sources were T cells, B-cell-depleted T cells, or PBMCs; the material itself was cDNA or gDNA.

The chain combines TRBV2 with TRBJ1-2; unclear D gene. Specimen: peripheral blood. The TCR comes from a man in his sixties with active COVID-19. DNA for the CDR3: TGTGCCAGCAGTGAAAACAGCTATGGCTACACCTTC. Protein sequence: CASSENSYGYTF. The full variable domain, its missing parts supplied by reference TRBV2 and TRBJ1-2, is EPEVTQTPSHQVTQMGQEVILRCVPISNHLYFYWYRQILGQKVEFLVSFYNNEISEKSEIFDDQFSVERPDGSNFTLKIRSTKLEDSAMYFCASSENSYGYTFGSGTRLTVV.